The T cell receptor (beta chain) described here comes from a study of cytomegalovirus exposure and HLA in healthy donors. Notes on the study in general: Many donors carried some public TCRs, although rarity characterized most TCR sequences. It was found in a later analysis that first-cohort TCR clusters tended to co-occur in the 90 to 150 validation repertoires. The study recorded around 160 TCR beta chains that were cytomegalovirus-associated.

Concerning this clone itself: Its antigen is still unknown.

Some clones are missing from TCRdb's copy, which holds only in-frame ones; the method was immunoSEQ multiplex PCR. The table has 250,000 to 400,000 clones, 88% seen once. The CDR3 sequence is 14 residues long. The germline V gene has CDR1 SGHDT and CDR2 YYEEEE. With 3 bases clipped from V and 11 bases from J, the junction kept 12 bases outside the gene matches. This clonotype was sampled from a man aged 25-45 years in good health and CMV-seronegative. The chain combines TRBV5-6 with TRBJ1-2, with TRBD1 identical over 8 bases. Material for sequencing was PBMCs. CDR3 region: CASSSPDSRGRYTF. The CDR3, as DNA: TGTGCCAGCAGCTCCCCAGACTCCAGGGGGCGATACACCTTC.